Shown below are 5 T cell receptor beta chains from a single sample sequenced in a study of beta chain features in type 1 diabetes. General study findings and limits: Type 1 diabetes patients had TCRB CDR3s that were shorter (moderately but significantly so) in all four CD4+ subsets.

As every portion of the isolated RNA was reverse transcribed, the sequencing read expressed TCRB transcripts. The method was immunoSEQ multiplex PCR; TCRdb's version includes in-frame clones alone and lacks a portion of them. The sample yields around 710,000 clones, roughly 12% seen once. For these TCRs, the target antigens are not known. Material: naive CD4+ T cells from blood. The receptors stem from a man aged 30-40 years with type 1 diabetes.

The gene calls are TRBV10-3 and TRBJ1-2; the D is unclear. The V end lost 3 bases, the J end lost 6 bases, and 20 bases lay between the germline ends. This CDR3 has 16 residues. Germline assignment: CDR1 ENHRY and CDR2 SYGVKD. CDR3 in amino acids: CAISDRGGSHVDGYTF. CDR3 nucleotides: TGTGCCATCAGTGACAGAGGAGGATCTCATGTCGATGGCTACACCTTC.

The chain is built from TRBV9 and TRBJ2-1, with unresolved D. Germline V gives CDR1 SGDLS, CDR2 YYNGEE. This CDR3 region has 12 residues. With 0 bases removed from V and 8 bases from J, the gap between germline ends came to 6 bases. The CDR3 DNA reads as TGTGCCAGCAGCGTAGGCTCCGATGAGCAGTTCTTC. The encoded protein is CASSVGSDEQFF.

The chain's CDR3 is CASNRAGNTEAFF. CDR3 in DNA: TGTGCCAGCAATCGGGCGGGAAACACTGAAGCTTTCTTT. The chain carries TRBV27 and TRBJ1-1; the D is unclear. Trimming shortened V by 7 bases and J by 2 bases, and 11 bases separated the two germline ends. The CDR3 extends over 13 amino acids. Germline V CDR1 and CDR2: MNHEY, SMNVEV (reference sequence).

The gene calls are TRBV6-1 and TRBJ2-4; D unresolved. CDR3 length: 13 residues. Trimming took off 2 bases at V and 7 bases at J, with 9 bases between the two ends. CDR1 MNHNS and CDR2 SASEGT come from the germline V gene. CDR3 sequence: CASSESRRNIQYF. CDR3 nucleotides: TGTGCCAGCAGTGAATCTAGAAGGAACATTCAGTACTTC.

The J gene is TRBJ1-2, the V gene TRBV6-5; a weak D match, TRBD1 (5 bases). The CDR3 runs 13 residues. CDR1 and CDR2 from the germline V gene are MNHEY and SVGAGI. The V gene lost 0 bases and the J gene lost 3 bases, with 5 bases spanning the gap. The CDR3 DNA follows: TGTGCCAGCAGTTACTCGGGACACTATGGCTACACCTTC. Amino acids: CASSYSGHYGYTF.